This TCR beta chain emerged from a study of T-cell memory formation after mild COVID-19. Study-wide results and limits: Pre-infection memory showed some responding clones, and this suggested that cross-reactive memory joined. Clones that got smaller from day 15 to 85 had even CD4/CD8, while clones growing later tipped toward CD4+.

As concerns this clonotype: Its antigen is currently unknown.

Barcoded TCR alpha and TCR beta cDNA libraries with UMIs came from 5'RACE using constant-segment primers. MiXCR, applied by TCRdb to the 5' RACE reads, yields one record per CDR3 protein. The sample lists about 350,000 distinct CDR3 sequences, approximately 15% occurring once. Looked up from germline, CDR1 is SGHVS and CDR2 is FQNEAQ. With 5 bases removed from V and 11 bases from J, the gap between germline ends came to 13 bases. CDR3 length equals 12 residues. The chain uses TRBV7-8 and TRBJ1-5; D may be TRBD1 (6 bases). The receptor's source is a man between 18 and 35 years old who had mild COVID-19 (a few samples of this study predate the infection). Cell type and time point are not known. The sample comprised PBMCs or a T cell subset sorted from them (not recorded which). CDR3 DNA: TGTGCCAGCAGCCCCCGGGAGGGGGCCCAGCATTTT. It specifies CASSPREGAQHF. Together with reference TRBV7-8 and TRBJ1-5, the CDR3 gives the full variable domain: GAGVSQSPRYKVAKRGQDVALRCDPISGHVSLFWYQQALGQGPEFLTYFQNEAQLDKSGLPSDRFFAERPEGSVSTLKIQRTQQEDSAVYLCASSPREGAQHFGDGTRLSIL.